Presented here are 11 T cell receptor beta chains from one specimen sequenced in a study of blood T cell repertoires in COVID-19. The assay was immunoSEQ multiplex PCR, and TCRdb's table has in-frame clones only and misses some. Of about 47,000 clones in the sample, about 81% were seen once. Sequencing was performed on peripheral blood. Source of these receptors: a human donor with acute or convalescent COVID-19. The donor label of this sample is uncertain.

V usage is TRBV5-1 and J usage is TRBJ1-6; 8 bases are a match to TRBD1. The CDR3 contains 17 residues. V gave up 4 bases and J gave up 5 bases; unmatched junction bases: 11. Germline V gives CDR1 SGHRS, CDR2 YFSETQ. The CDR3 loop reads CASSPLDREGNNSPLHF. For the CDR3, the DNA is TGCGCCAGCAGCCCACTGGACAGGGAAGGGAATAATTCACCCCTCCACTTT.

This sequence joins TRBV29-1 and TRBJ2-7, with D possibly TRBD1 on 6 matching bases. There are 12 residues in the CDR3. Trimming took off 2 bases at V and 4 bases at J, with 9 bases between the two ends. Germline V gene sequence: CDR1 SQVTM, CDR2 ANQGSEA. In DNA, the CDR3 is TGCAGCGTTGAACGGGACACGTACGAGCAGTACTTC. It yields the protein CSVERDTYEQYF.

The V and J genes are TRBV7-2 and TRBJ1-5, with 7 positions matching TRBD1. This CDR3 spans 15 amino acids. CDR1 SGHTA and CDR2 FQGNSA come from the germline V gene. V trimming: 5 bases; J trimming: 9 bases; junction bases outside the gene matches: 13. The CDR3 is CASSLTIGGLAPQHF. CDR3 in DNA: TGTGCCAGCAGCCTCACGATAGGGGGCCTCGCGCCCCAGCATTTT. Full variable domain (missing parts from reference TRBV7-2 and TRBJ1-5): GAGVSQSPSNKVTEKGKDVELRCDPISGHTALYWYRQSLGQGLEFLIYFQGNSAPDKSGLPSDRFSAERTGGSVSTLTIQRTQQEDSAVYLCASSLTIGGLAPQHFGDGTRLSIL.

The chain employs TRBV2 and TRBJ1-2; D may be TRBD1 (5 bases). Germline V gene sequence: CDR1 SNHLY, CDR2 FYNNEI. CDR3 size: 14 residues. V was clipped by 0 bases and J by 4 bases, with 9 bases between them. The CDR3 bases are TGTGCCAGCAGTGAAGCAGGGGTTGTCTATGGCTACACCTTC. Translated, it gives CASSEAGVVYGYTF.

The chain couples TRBV2 to TRBJ2-1, with D perhaps TRBD2 (6 bases). CDR3 size: 15 residues. Trimming shortened V by 6 bases and J by 3 bases, and 15 bases separated the two germline ends. Per the germline V gene, CDR1 is SNHLY and CDR2 is FYNNEI. In nucleotides, the CDR3 is TGTGCCAGCAGGGGTTTACGGGGGAACTACAATGAGCAGTTCTTC. The encoded protein is CASRGLRGNYNEQFF.

The chain combines TRBV9 with TRBJ1-1, with no clear D. The CDR3 covers 14 residues. V lost 3 bases, J lost 3 bases, and 12 bases lay in between. Germline V gene data show CDR1 as SGDLS and CDR2 as YYNGEE. In DNA form, the CDR3 reads TGTGCCAGCAGCGGAGGGAATACGGACACTGAAGCTTTCTTT. This gives the protein CASSGGNTDTEAFF.

The count of this clone is one. V usage is TRBV6-2 or TRBV6-3 and J usage is TRBJ1-3; D is uncertain. The CDR3 sequence is 15 residues long. Trimming pared 2 bases from V and 0 bases from J, leaving 8 bases between. From germline, CDR1 is MNHEY and CDR2 SVGEGT. The CDR3 spells CASSYVGLSGNTIYF. In DNA form, the CDR3 reads TGTGCCAGCAGTTACGTCGGTCTCTCTGGAAACACCATATATTTT.

The V gene is TRBV2, the J gene TRBJ1-2; D remains unclear. Trimming removed 5 bases from V and 7 bases from J, with 8 bases in between. The CDR3 covers 11 residues. Germline V gives CDR1 SNHLY, CDR2 FYNNEI. For the CDR3, the DNA is TGTGCCAGCAGTCCGGGAGTTGGCTACACCTTC. Translation gives CASSPGVGYTF.

The count of this clone is one. This chain joins TRBV9 and TRBJ1-1; D unresolved. Germline V gene lookup returns CDR1 SGDLS and CDR2 YYNGEE. CDR3 length equals 14 residues. Trimming shortened V by 4 bases and J by 0 bases, and 10 bases separated the two germline ends. The CDR3 loop is CASSLTELNTEAFF. The CDR3 coding sequence is TGTGCCAGCAGCCTCACAGAGTTGAACACTGAAGCTTTCTTT.

The gene calls are TRBV6-5 and TRBJ2-5; no clear D. CDR1 and CDR2 from the germline V gene are MNHEY and SVGAGI. Trimming pared 0 bases from V and 1 base from J, leaving 6 bases between. The CDR3 is 14 residues long. The CDR3 spells CASSYSYSQETQYF. The CDR3 coding sequence is TGTGCCAGCAGTTACTCTTACTCCCAAGAGACCCAGTACTTC.

The J gene is TRBJ2-1, the V gene TRBV7-3, with D unclear. The germline gives CDR1 SGHTA, CDR2 FQGTGA. The V and J ends lost 2 bases and 6 bases respectively, with 8 bases between them. The CDR3 runs 13 residues. CDR3 bases: TGTGCCAGCAGCTTAGCCCAGGTCAATGAGCAGTTCTTC. It specifies CASSLAQVNEQFF.